The text below deals with one T cell receptor (beta chain). This entry is derived from a study of blood T cell repertoires in COVID-19. Looking at the study overall: Sample material is recorded as cDNA or gDNA derived from T cells, B-cell-depleted T cells, or PBMCs.

Per the original data handling: Reference gene primer amplification in the assay estimated nucleated cell counts. The repertoire was sequenced with immunoSEQ multiplex PCR; TCRdb's copy has only in-frame clones and lacks some. The DNA was the basis for D and trimming; V, J and clone size are from that table. The sample consists of 150,000 to 200,000 clones, around 85% of them appearing once. With V trimmed by 4 bases and J by 3 bases, 6 bases remained unmatched. CDR3 size: 14 residues. Per the germline V gene, CDR1 is SGHNT and CDR2 is YYREEE (reference sequence). Sequencing was done on a sample of peripheral blood. The rearrangement links TRBV5-4 to TRBJ2-7; 8 positions agree with TRBD2. The sequence derives from a man aged 70-80 years with active or convalescent COVID-19. CDR3 DNA: TGTGCCAGCAGCCCGGGACTAGTAGGCTACGAGCAGTACTTC. This encodes CASSPGLVGYEQYF.